Listed below are T cell receptor beta chains from one sample, sequenced in a study of blood T cell repertoires in COVID-19. The data were produced by immunoSEQ multiplex PCR, yet TCRdb's version contains in-frame clones alone and is incomplete. This table has about 250,000 clones, about four fifths appearing once. The sample consisted of peripheral blood. The receptors stem from a middle-aged man with active or convalescent COVID-19. Each CDR3 is given with its conserved first and last residue. The D gene is left open where the match is weak. Some rows have no size entry. The others give once, few or many, or a class for an expanded clone.

size: NA
J: TRBJ1-1
V: TRBV7-2
D: TRBD1
CDR3: CASSLFPGQGTTEAFF
DNA: TGTGCCAGCAGCCTGTTTCCGGGACAGGGGACCACTGAAGCTTTCTTT

size: few
J: TRBJ1-2
V: TRBV10-3
D: TRBD1
CDR3: CAISGRQGESYTF
DNA: TGTGCCATCAGTGGACGACAGGGGGAAAGCTACACCTTC

size: NA
J: TRBJ1-5
V: TRBV7-8
D: NA
CDR3: CASSLGEGVYNQPQHF
DNA: TGTGCCAGCAGCTTGGGAGAGGGGGTCTACAATCAGCCCCAGCATTTT

size: once
J: TRBJ2-2
V: TRBV7-2
D: TRBD2
CDR3: CASLTGASGGDGELFF
DNA: TGTGCCAGCCTCACCGGGGCTAGCGGGGGGGACGGGGAGCTGTTTTTT

size: NA
J: TRBJ1-5
V: TRBV7-3
D: NA
CDR3: CASSPPGGPQHF
DNA: TGTGCCAGCAGCCCCCCGGGTGGGCCCCAGCATTTT

size: NA
J: TRBJ2-5
V: TRBV3-1/TRBV3-2
D: NA
CDR3: CASSHPRETQYF
DNA: TGTGCCAGCAGTCACCCTCGGGAGACCCAGTACTTC

size: NA
J: TRBJ2-3
V: TRBV2
D: NA
CDR3: CASSEHQAEADTQYF
DNA: TGTGCCAGCAGTGAACATCAGGCGGAGGCAGATACGCAGTATTTT

size: once
J: TRBJ1-4
V: TRBV10-3
D: TRBD1
CDR3: CAISPSTGSDEKLFF
DNA: TGTGCCATCAGTCCCTCGACAGGGTCGGATGAAAAACTGTTTTTT

size: NA
J: TRBJ2-7
V: TRBV19
D: TRBD2
CDR3: CASSIALRLAGVAYEQYF
DNA: TGTGCCAGTAGTATAGCGCTACGGCTAGCGGGAGTCGCTTACGAGCAGTACTTC

size: NA
J: TRBJ2-7
V: TRBV7-8
D: TRBD1
CDR3: CASKGTGTYEQYF
DNA: TGTGCCAGCAAAGGGACAGGGACCTACGAGCAGTACTTC

size: NA
J: TRBJ2-7
V: TRBV9
D: NA
CDR3: CASSRDWSSYEQYF
DNA: TGTGCCAGCAGCCGGGACTGGAGCTCCTACGAGCAGTACTTC

size: NA
J: TRBJ2-7
V: TRBV19
D: TRBD1
CDR3: CASSILGQGYEQYF
DNA: TGTGCCAGTAGTATTTTGGGACAGGGTTACGAGCAGTACTTC

size: NA
J: TRBJ2-3
V: TRBV5-1
D: TRBD2
CDR3: CASSWREFLTDTQYF
DNA: TGCGCCAGCAGCTGGCGGGAGTTTTTGACAGATACGCAGTATTTT

size: NA
J: TRBJ1-2
V: TRBV7-2
D: TRBD1
CDR3: CASSSRQGLNGYTF
DNA: TGTGCCAGCAGCTCAAGACAGGGCTTGAATGGCTACACCTTC

size: NA
J: TRBJ1-6
V: TRBV13
D: TRBD1
CDR3: CASSPRTGSDSPLHF
DNA: TGTGCCAGCAGCCCGAGGACAGGTTCAGATTCACCCCTCCACTTT

size: NA
J: TRBJ2-2
V: TRBV5-1
D: NA
CDR3: CASSPDSNTGELFF
DNA: TGCGCCAGCAGCCCGGACTCTAACACCGGGGAGCTGTTTTTT

size: NA
J: TRBJ1-5
V: TRBV24-1
D: NA
CDR3: CATSEDRNQPQHF
DNA: TGTGCCACCAGTGAAGACAGGAATCAGCCCCAGCATTTT

size: NA
J: TRBJ1-4
V: TRBV7-9
D: NA
CDR3: CASSLGHINEKLFF
DNA: TGTGCCAGCAGCTTAGGGCATATTAATGAAAAACTGTTTTTT

size: NA
J: TRBJ1-1
V: TRBV15
D: TRBD1
CDR3: CATTPGGSMNTEAFF
DNA: TGTGCCACCACCCCAGGGGGCAGCATGAACACTGAAGCTTTCTTT

size: NA
J: TRBJ2-3
V: TRBV29-1
D: NA
CDR3: CSVDGSIGGGTDTQYF
DNA: TGCAGCGTTGATGGGAGTATAGGGGGAGGCACAGATACGCAGTATTTT

size: NA
J: TRBJ2-6
V: TRBV7-9
D: NA
CDR3: CASSLSRGSGANVLTF
DNA: TGTGCCAGCAGCTTATCCCGGGGCTCTGGGGCCAACGTCCTGACTTTC

size: NA
J: TRBJ1-1
V: TRBV29-1
D: NA
CDR3: CSVEYQRDTEAFF
DNA: TGCAGCGTTGAATACCAACGGGACACTGAAGCTTTCTTT

size: few
J: TRBJ1-2
V: TRBV10-3
D: TRBD1
CDR3: CAISERQGDLYGYTF
DNA: TGTGCCATCAGTGAGCGACAGGGGGATCTTTATGGCTACACCTTC